A single TCR beta chain is shown here with its context. The data are from a study of immune characterization of retroperitoneal liposarcoma. Per germline, CDR1 SGHAT and CDR2 FQNNGV. The J segment lost 1 base and the V segment lost 5 bases, leaving 11 bases of the junction unmatched. The CDR3 runs to 17 residues. TCRdb re-called the PCR reads with MiXCR, one entry per CDR3 protein. The table has 9,500 to 12,000 distinct CDR3 sequences, around a quarter seen once. Sequencing used tumor tissue. The receptor was derived from a female donor with retroperitoneal liposarcoma. The rearrangement links TRBV11-2 to TRBJ1-1, with 9 bases identical to TRBD1. The CDR3 loop is CASSAAEGTGPNTEAFF. DNA of the CDR3: TGTGCCAGCAGCGCGGCCGAAGGGACAGGGCCGAACACTGAAGCTTTCTTT.